What follows is one TCR beta chain and its context. This specimen comes from a study of blood T cell repertoires in COVID-19. Turning to the study itself: Sample material is recorded as cDNA or gDNA derived from T cells, B-cell-depleted T cells, or PBMCs.

The CDR3 consists of 16 residues. The V end was cut by 3 bases, the J end by 5 bases, with 19 bases between. Germline V gene data show CDR1 as SGHVS and CDR2 as FNYEAQ. Only in-frame clones appear in the TCRdb table, and some are missing; sequencing was by immunoSEQ multiplex PCR. This sample yields just over 150,000 clones, of which 85% are seen a single time; 3% to 4% belongs to the top ten. The sequenced sample consisted of peripheral blood. The rearrangement links TRBV7-6 to TRBJ2-5, with TRBD2 as a possible D gene (5 bases). This receptor was taken from a human donor with acute or convalescent COVID-19. The donor label of this sample is uncertain. DNA for the CDR3: TGTGCCAGCAGCTTGAGGGCTAGCCGGTCGGGGGAGACCCAGTACTTC. Protein sequence: CASSLRASRSGETQYF.